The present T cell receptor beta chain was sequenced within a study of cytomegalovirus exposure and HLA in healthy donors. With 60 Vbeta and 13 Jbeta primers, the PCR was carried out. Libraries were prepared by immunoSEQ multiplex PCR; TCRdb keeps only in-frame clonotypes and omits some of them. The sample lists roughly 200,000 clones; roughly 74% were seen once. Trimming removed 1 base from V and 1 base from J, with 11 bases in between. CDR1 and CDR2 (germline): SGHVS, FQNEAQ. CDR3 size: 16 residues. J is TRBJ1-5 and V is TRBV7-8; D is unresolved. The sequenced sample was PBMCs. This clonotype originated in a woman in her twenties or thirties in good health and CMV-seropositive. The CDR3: CASSLGLRASNQPQHF. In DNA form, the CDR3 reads TGTGCCAGCAGCTTAGGTCTGCGGGCCAGCAATCAGCCCCAGCATTTT.